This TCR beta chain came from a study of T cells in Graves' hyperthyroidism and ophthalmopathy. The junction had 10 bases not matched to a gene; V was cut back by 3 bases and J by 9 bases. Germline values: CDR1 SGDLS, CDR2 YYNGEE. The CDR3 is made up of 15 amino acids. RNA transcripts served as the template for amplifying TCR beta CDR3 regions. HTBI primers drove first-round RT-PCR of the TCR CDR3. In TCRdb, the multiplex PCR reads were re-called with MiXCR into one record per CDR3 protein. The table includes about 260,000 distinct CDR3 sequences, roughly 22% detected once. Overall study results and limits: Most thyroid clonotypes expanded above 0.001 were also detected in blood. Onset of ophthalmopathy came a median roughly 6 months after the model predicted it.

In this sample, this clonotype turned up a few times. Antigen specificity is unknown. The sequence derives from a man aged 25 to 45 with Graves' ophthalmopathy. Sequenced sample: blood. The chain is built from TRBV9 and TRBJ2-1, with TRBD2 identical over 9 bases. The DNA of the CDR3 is TGTGCCAGCAGCGGGGGGGCTAGCGGGAAGGGTGAGCAGTTCTTC. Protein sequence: CASSGGASGKGEQFF.